The entry below gives a single T cell receptor (beta chain) sequence along with its context. This clonotype ranks as medium-sized (0.01 to 0.1%) by frequency alone, as no count is recorded. What antigen it recognizes has not been identified. From a lookup of the germline V gene, CDR1 and CDR2 are SQVTM and ANQGSEA. The CDR3 runs 12 residues from the cysteine to the phenylalanine. No DNA is recorded. The record originates from a study of diagnostic markers for celiac disease (dated by TCRdb to about 2020). Reads for this sample came from an Illumina MiSeq. TCRdb reprocessed the reads, and each CDR3 protein sequence is entered once, without DNA. This specimen's table enumerates 7,000 to 8,000 distinct CDR3 sequences. 6.3% of the sample is taken by the ten largest.

The chain joins TRBV29-1 to TRBJ2-1; the D call from TCRdb, TRBD1, cannot be confirmed without DNA. The source is a human donor. This table probably holds off-target reads from a library built for another chain. Sequenced sample: either unsorted cells or a sorted T cell fraction (not recorded which). For the CDR3, the sequence is CSAPGSPGEQFF.